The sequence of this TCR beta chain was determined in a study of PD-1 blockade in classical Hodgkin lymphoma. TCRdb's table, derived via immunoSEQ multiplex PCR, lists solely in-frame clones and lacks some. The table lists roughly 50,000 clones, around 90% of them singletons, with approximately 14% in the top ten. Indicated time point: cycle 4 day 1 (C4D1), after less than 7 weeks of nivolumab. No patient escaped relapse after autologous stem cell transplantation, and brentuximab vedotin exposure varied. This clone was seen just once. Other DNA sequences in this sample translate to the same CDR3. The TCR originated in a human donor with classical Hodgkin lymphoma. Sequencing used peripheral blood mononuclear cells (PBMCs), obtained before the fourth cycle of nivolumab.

The CDR3 bases are TGCGCCAGCAGTGACGGCTACGAGCAGTACTTC. As protein: CASSDGYEQYF. The gene calls are TRBV10-2 and TRBJ2-7; unclear D gene. Germline assignment: CDR1 WSHSY and CDR2 SAAADI. The CDR3 is 11 amino acids. Trimming stripped 3 bases from V and 3 bases from J, with 3 bases between.